These 9 T cell receptor beta chains came from one sample sequenced in a study of T cells in Graves' hyperthyroidism and ophthalmopathy. TCR beta CDR3 region amplification was performed from RNA transcripts. Researchers ran a first-round RT-PCR on the TCR CDR3 using the HTBI primer set. Each CDR3 protein is one row after TCRdb ran MiXCR on the multiplex PCR reads. The sample has about 570,000 distinct CDR3 sequences; around 46% are singletons. The sequencing sample was made of peripheral blood or thyroid tissue (not recorded which). The receptors here all came from an adult woman with Graves' disease, either hyperthyroidism or ophthalmopathy (not recorded which).

As regards this clonotype: Being one base from a much bigger clone, this may be a read error. CDR3 amino acids: CAISYDRDGETQYF. The CDR3 nucleotides are TGTGCCATCAGTTACGACCGGGATGGAGAGACCCAGTACTTC. The rearrangement uses TRBV10-3 and TRBJ2-5; D is possibly TRBD2 (5 bases). CDR1 is ENHRY, CDR2 SYGVKD, per germline. Trimming shortened V by 5 bases and J by 4 bases, and 14 bases separated the two germline ends. The CDR3 spans 14 residues.

The CDR3, as DNA: TGTGCCAGCAGCGGGGAAAAAGGAAACACCGATACGCAGTATTTT. Encoded protein: CASSGEKGNTDTQYF. This rearrangement joins TRBV9 to TRBJ2-3; D ambiguous. The CDR3 has 15 amino acids. The germline CDR1 and CDR2 sequences are SGDLS and YYNGEE. V lost 3 bases, J lost 6 bases, and 17 bases lay in between. The full variable domain, its missing parts supplied by reference TRBV9 and TRBJ2-3, is DSGVTQTPKHLITATGQRVTLRCSPRSGDLSVYWYQQSLDQGLQFLIQYYNGEERAKGNILERFSAQQFPDLHSELNLSSLELGDSALYFCASSGEKGNTDTQYFGPGTRLTVL.

At least ten counts were recorded for this clonotype. The gene calls are TRBV4-1 and TRBJ2-6; D is perhaps TRBD1 (7 bases). The CDR3 covers 17 residues. Germline CDR1 and CDR2: MGHRA and YSYEKL. The germline V and J ends were trimmed by 7 bases and 1 base, with 17 bases remaining between them. The CDR3 DNA reads as TGCGCCAGCACCTTAGGAGGGGGCGGATCTGGGGCCAACGTCCTGACTTTC. The encoded protein is CASTLGGGGSGANVLTF.

The rearrangement joins TRBV24-1 to TRBJ1-5; D not certain. Germline CDR1 is KGHDR and CDR2 is SFDVKD. The CDR3 sequence is 12 residues long. V lost 8 bases, J lost 11 bases, and 15 bases lay in between. The CDR3 region is CATMGKRKTQHF. As DNA, the CDR3 is TGTGCCACCATGGGGAAGAGGAAGACCCAGCATTTT.

This rearrangement joins TRBV29-1 to TRBJ2-6; 7 nucleotides align to TRBD1. The CDR3 consists of 16 residues. The ends lost 4 bases at V and 2 bases at J; junction bases unmatched: 8. The germline gives CDR1 SQVTM, CDR2 ANQGSEA. The CDR3, as DNA: TGCAGCGTTGGGCGACAGGGATGGGCTGGGGCCAACGTCCTGACTTTC. Its translation is CSVGRQGWAGANVLTF.

This clonotype was observed a single time. V usage is TRBV4-2 and J usage is TRBJ2-7; the match to TRBD2 covers 8 bases. V was clipped by 4 bases and J by 4 bases; unmatched bases: 12. CDR3 length: 16 amino acids. CDR1 LGHNA and CDR2 YNFKEQ come from the germline V gene. The CDR3 DNA reads TGTGCCAGCAGCCCTCGACCCGTAGCGGGAAGATACGAGCAGTACTTC. This sequence encodes CASSPRPVAGRYEQYF.

The chain couples TRBV29-1 to TRBJ2-7; perhaps TRBD2 as D (6 bases). Trimming took 5 bases from V and 2 from J, leaving 13 bases between them. CDR3 length equals 13 residues. Germline V gives CDR1 SQVTM, CDR2 ANQGSEA. The CDR3 protein is CSVYRDSTYEQYF. The CDR3 nucleotides are TGCAGCGTTTACCGGGACTCGACCTACGAGCAGTACTTC.

Regarding this clonotype: With a much larger clone just one base away, this may be a read error. This chain connects TRBV7-9 to TRBJ2-7; a possible D gene is TRBD1 (6 bases). The CDR3 runs to 15 residues. From germline, CDR1 is SEHNR and CDR2 FQNEAQ (reference sequence). Here the CDR3 reads CASRPRDKFSYEQCF. The CDR3 coding sequence is TGCGCCAGCAGACCCCGGGACAAATTTTCCTACGAGCAGTGCTTC. The whole variable domain, filled in from reference TRBV7-9 and TRBJ2-7, reads DTGVSQNPRHKITKRGQNVTFRCDPISEHNRLYWYRQTLGQGPEFLTYFQNEAQLEKSRLLSDRFSAERPKGSFSTLEIQRTEQGDSAMYLCASRPRDKFSYEQCFGPGTRLTVT.

The V and J genes are TRBV11-2 and TRBJ1-4; no reliable D call. The V and J ends lost 7 bases and 7 bases respectively, with 19 bases between them. The CDR3 consists of 15 residues. Germline V gene sequence: CDR1 SGHAT, CDR2 FQNNGV. CDR3 sequence: CASTPLGSGGEKLFF. In DNA form, the CDR3 reads TGTGCCAGCACTCCCTTGGGGTCCGGCGGTGAAAAACTGTTTTTT. The full variable domain, in which reference TRBV11-2 and TRBJ1-4 provide the parts outside the CDR3, is EAGVAQSPRYKIIEKRQSVAFWCNPISGHATLYWYQQILGQGPKLLIQFQNNGVVDDSQLPKDRFSAERLKGVDSTLKIQPAKLEDSAVYLCASTPLGSGGEKLFFGSGTQLSVL.